These T cell receptor beta chains were read from a single sample in a study of blood T cells in healthy people across ages. TCRdb passed the 5' RACE reads through MiXCR, listing each CDR3 protein once. The table shows about 970,000 distinct CDR3 sequences, with about 53% occurring only once. Material: blood. The receptor set was obtained from a woman between 55 and 75 years old in good health. Both conserved end residues are part of each CDR3. Each record gives: V gene, J gene, CDR3 protein.

v_call: TRBV14; j_call: TRBJ2-4; cdr3_aa: CASSRELGQNPLLMAKNIQYF
v_call: TRBV29-1; j_call: TRBJ2-7; cdr3_aa: CSVDRGNDEQYF
v_call: TRBV5-6; j_call: TRBJ2-4; cdr3_aa: CASSGGQGYALAKNIQYF
v_call: TRBV4-1; j_call: TRBJ1-1; cdr3_aa: CASSSMSHGNTEAFF
v_call: TRBV5-4; j_call: TRBJ2-3; cdr3_aa: CASSLWTSSTDTQYF
v_call: TRBV5-1; j_call: TRBJ2-5; cdr3_aa: CASSLEPTRAEETQSF
v_call: TRBV3-1; j_call: TRBJ2-7; cdr3_aa: CASSHTGGPYEQYF
v_call: TRBV28; j_call: TRBJ2-7; cdr3_aa: CARSSYGYEQYF
v_call: TRBV28; j_call: TRBJ2-2; cdr3_aa: CASSVSEGEELFF
v_call: TRBV7-2; j_call: TRBJ1-6; cdr3_aa: CASSLPGFRGAPFHF
v_call: TRBV7-9; j_call: TRBJ2-7; cdr3_aa: CASSLGSGSGSYEQYF
v_call: TRBV20-1; j_call: TRBJ2-1; cdr3_aa: CSASFGHVLNEQFF
v_call: TRBV19; j_call: -; cdr3_aa: CASRSGTYNEQYF
v_call: TRBV20-1; j_call: TRBJ1-1; cdr3_aa: CSASRDSYLNTEAFF
v_call: TRBV4-3; j_call: TRBJ2-1; cdr3_aa: CASSQDLRTSGSYEQFF
v_call: TRBV4-3; j_call: TRBJ2-7; cdr3_aa: CASSQRVVGSRVGPGEQYF
v_call: TRBV2; j_call: TRBJ1-2; cdr3_aa: CASSERRGYTF
v_call: TRBV14; j_call: TRBJ1-2; cdr3_aa: CASSHTGLGYGYTF
v_call: TRBV29-1; j_call: TRBJ2-3; cdr3_aa: CSVGTGGQTSTDTQYF
v_call: TRBV18; j_call: TRBJ1-5; cdr3_aa: CASSPGPQGIGQPQHF
v_call: TRBV20-1; j_call: TRBJ2-7; cdr3_aa: CSALTPTNGSYEQYF
v_call: TRBV7-8; j_call: TRBJ2-7; cdr3_aa: CASSLGGATSYEQYF
v_call: TRBV6-2/TRBV6-3; j_call: TRBJ2-6; cdr3_aa: CASSRGSVLTF
v_call: TRBV24-1; j_call: TRBJ2-1; cdr3_aa: CATSDLPGLAGYNEQFF
v_call: TRBV18; j_call: TRBJ1-5; cdr3_aa: CASSLIREGNQPQHF
v_call: TRBV5-6; j_call: TRBJ2-1; cdr3_aa: CASSFFREGNNEQFF
v_call: TRBV27; j_call: TRBJ2-1; cdr3_aa: CASSLLGRLSSYNEQFF
v_call: TRBV20-1; j_call: TRBJ2-1; cdr3_aa: CSAKSISYNEQFF
v_call: TRBV4-3; j_call: -; cdr3_aa: CASSQILFAEQYF
v_call: TRBV2; j_call: TRBJ1-5; cdr3_aa: CASSGEATQPQHF
v_call: TRBV20-1; j_call: TRBJ1-4; cdr3_aa: CSASGSGNEKLFF
v_call: TRBV11-2; j_call: TRBJ2-3; cdr3_aa: CASRSRERGTDTQYF
v_call: TRBV20-1; j_call: TRBJ2-1; cdr3_aa: CSAPSAGDEQFF
v_call: TRBV20-1; j_call: TRBJ1-2; cdr3_aa: CSAKTGPGQSYTF
v_call: TRBV4-2; j_call: TRBJ2-1; cdr3_aa: CASSPKLEEVYNEQFF
v_call: TRBV5-1; j_call: TRBJ2-1; cdr3_aa: CASSPARADEQFF
v_call: TRBV10-3; j_call: TRBJ2-7; cdr3_aa: CAIREPQGAHYEQYF
v_call: TRBV13; j_call: TRBJ2-7; cdr3_aa: CASSVTGTSGEQYF
v_call: TRBV5-1; j_call: TRBJ2-2; cdr3_aa: CASSLDMDGELFF
v_call: TRBV20-1; j_call: TRBJ2-1; cdr3_aa: CSASSGRGINEQFF
v_call: TRBV7-3; j_call: TRBJ2-1; cdr3_aa: CASSLALAGLNEQFF
v_call: TRBV20-1; j_call: TRBJ2-7; cdr3_aa: CSAGPSSEQYF
v_call: TRBV14; j_call: TRBJ2-3; cdr3_aa: CASSKHKDTQYF